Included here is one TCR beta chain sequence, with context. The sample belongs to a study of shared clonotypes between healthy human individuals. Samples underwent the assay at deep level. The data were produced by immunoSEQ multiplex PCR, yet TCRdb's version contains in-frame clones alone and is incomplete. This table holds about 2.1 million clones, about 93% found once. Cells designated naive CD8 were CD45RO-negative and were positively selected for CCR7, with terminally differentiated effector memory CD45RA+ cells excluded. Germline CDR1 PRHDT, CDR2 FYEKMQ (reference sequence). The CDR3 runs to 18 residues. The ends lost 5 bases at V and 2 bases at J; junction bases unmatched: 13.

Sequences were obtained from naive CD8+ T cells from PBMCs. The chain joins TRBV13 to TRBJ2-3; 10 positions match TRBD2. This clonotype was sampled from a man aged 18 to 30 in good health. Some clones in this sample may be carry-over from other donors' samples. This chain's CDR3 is CASSPLLAGVGNTDTQYF. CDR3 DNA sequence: TGTGCCAGCAGCCCCCTCCTAGCGGGAGTCGGGAACACAGATACGCAGTATTTT.